The source of this T cell receptor beta chain is a study of shared clonotypes between healthy human individuals. Study-wide findings and caveats: Naive CD4 clonotypes were shared across a handful of donors at roughly 5%.

Every immunoSEQ plate was one replicate of a subset's evenly spread DNA. Source study methods: ImmunoSEQ output lacked quality scores and full-length reads, limiting matched filtering. The assay was immunoSEQ multiplex PCR, and TCRdb's table has in-frame clones only and misses some. The D gene and trimming were derived from the DNA, and the V and J assignments and clone size from that table. The table has 2 million to 2.5 million clones, 95% seen once; the top ten hold approximately 0.13%. In regard to this clone: Its antigen is as yet unknown.

Deletions cut 2 bases from V and 3 bases from J, with 26 bases between. There are 19 residues in the CDR3. In germline, CDR1 is SGHTA, CDR2 FQGNSA. J is TRBJ2-7 and V is TRBV7-2, with TRBD2 as a possible D gene (6 bases). This receptor was identified in a man younger than 35 in good health. Sequenced material: naive CD4+ T cells sorted from blood. The sample's subset: CD45RA+ positively selected. CDR3 residues: CASSLNRGLSTWANYEQYF. The CDR3 DNA sequence: TGTGCCAGCAGCTTAAACCGGGGACTCTCAACTTGGGCCAACTACGAGCAGTACTTC.